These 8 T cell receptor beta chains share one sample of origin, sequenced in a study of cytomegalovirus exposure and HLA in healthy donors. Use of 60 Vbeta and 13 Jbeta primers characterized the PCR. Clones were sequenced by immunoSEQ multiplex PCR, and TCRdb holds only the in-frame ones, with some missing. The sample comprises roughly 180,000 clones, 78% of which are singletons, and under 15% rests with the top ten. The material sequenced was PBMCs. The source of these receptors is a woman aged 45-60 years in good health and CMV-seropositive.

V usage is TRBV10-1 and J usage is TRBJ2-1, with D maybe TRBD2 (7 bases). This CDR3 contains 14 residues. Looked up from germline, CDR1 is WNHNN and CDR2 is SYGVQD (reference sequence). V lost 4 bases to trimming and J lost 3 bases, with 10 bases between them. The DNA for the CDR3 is TGCGCCAGCAGTGCCGGGGGGCGCTACAATGAGCAGTTCTTC. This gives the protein CASSAGGRYNEQFF.

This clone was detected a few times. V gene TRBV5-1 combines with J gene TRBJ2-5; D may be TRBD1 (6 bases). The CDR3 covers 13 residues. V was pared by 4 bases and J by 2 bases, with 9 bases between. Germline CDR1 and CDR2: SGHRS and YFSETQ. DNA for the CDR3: TGCGCCAGCAGCCGGACAGTACAAGAGACCCAGTACTTC. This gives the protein CASSRTVQETQYF.

The chain's CDR3 is CASSLWRTGNQPQHF. CDR3 nucleotides: TGTGCCAGCAGCTTATGGAGGACAGGGAACCAGCCCCAGCATTTT. This chain links TRBV7-8 with TRBJ1-5; 8 bases match TRBD1. The CDR3 runs to 15 residues. Germline-derived CDR1 and CDR2 are SGHVS and FQNEAQ. The V gene end was trimmed by 2 bases and the J gene end by 7 bases; junction bases not matched to a gene: 7. The full variable domain, rest sourced from reference TRBV7-8 and TRBJ1-5, is GAGVSQSPRYKVAKRGQDVALRCDPISGHVSLFWYQQALGQGPEFLTYFQNEAQLDKSGLPSDRFFAERPEGSVSTLKIQRTQQEDSAVYLCASSLWRTGNQPQHFGDGTRLSIL.

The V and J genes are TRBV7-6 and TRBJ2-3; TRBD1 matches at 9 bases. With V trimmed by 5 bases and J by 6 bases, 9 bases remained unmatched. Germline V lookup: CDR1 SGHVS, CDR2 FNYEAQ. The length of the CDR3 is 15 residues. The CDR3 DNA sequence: TGTGCCAGCAGCATCACAGGGGGCACGAAGGATACGCAGTATTTT. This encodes CASSITGGTKDTQYF.

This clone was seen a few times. CDR3 sequence reads: CASVFLSETGPYGYTF. The DNA of the CDR3 is TGTGCTAGTGTTTTTCTTTCCGAGACAGGTCCGTATGGCTACACCTTC. The chain recombines TRBV12-5 with TRBJ1-2, with TRBD1 as a possible D gene (6 bases). Per the germline V gene, CDR1 is LGHNT and CDR2 is FRNRAP. The CDR3 is made up of 16 amino acids. V gave up 7 bases and J gave up 5 bases, with 23 bases separating them. Filled out from reference TRBV12-5 and TRBJ1-2, the complete variable domain reads DARVTQTPRHKVTEMGQEVTMRCQPILGHNTVFWYRQTMMQGLELLAYFRNRAPLDDSGMPKDRFSAEMPDATLATLKIQPSEPRDSAVYFCASVFLSETGPYGYTFGSGTRLTVV.

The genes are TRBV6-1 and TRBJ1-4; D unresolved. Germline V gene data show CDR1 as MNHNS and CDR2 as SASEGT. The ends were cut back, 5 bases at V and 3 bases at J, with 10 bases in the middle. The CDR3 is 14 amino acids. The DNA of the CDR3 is TGTGCCAGCAGTCTAGCTCTGGCTAATGAAAAACTGTTTTTT. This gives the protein CASSLALANEKLFF.

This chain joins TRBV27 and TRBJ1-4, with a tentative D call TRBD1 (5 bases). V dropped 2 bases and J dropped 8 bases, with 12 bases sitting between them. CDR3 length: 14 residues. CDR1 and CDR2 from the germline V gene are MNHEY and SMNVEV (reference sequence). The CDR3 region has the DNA TGTGCCAGCAGTTTAGGAAGGGGAGGAGAAAAACTGTTTTTT. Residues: CASSLGRGGEKLFF.

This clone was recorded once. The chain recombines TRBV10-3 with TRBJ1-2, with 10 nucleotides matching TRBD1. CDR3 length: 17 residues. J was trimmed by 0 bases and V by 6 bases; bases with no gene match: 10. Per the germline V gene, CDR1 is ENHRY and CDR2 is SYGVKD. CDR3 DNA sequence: TGTGCCATCAGCTCGATCGGGACAGGGGTCACTAACTATGGCTACACCTTC. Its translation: CAISSIGTGVTNYGYTF.